The present T cell receptor (beta chain) was sequenced within a study of blood T cell repertoires in COVID-19. Germline V CDR1 and CDR2: SEHNR, FQNEAQ (reference sequence). Trimming removed 3 bases from V and 3 bases from J, with 15 bases in between. The length of the CDR3 is 16 residues. Libraries were prepared by immunoSEQ multiplex PCR; TCRdb keeps only in-frame clonotypes and omits some of them. Among under 250,000 clones, about 80% were seen once, and the ten largest hold roughly 2.3%. The V call is TRBV7-9, the J call TRBJ1-3, with D maybe TRBD1 (6 bases). The specimen was peripheral blood. The receptor was isolated from a woman aged 60-75 years with acute or convalescent COVID-19. This CDR3 reads CASSFLQQGFGNTIYF. In DNA form, the CDR3 reads TGTGCCAGCAGCTTCCTGCAACAGGGTTTTGGAAACACCATATATTTT.